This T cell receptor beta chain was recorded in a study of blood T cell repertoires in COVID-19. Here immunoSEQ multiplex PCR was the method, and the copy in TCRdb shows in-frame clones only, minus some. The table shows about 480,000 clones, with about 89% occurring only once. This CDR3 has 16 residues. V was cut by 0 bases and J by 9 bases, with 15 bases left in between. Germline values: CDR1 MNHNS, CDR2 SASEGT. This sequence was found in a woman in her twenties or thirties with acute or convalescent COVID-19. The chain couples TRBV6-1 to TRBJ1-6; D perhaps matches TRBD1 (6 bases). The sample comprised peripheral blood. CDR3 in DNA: TGTGCCAGCAGTGAAGCTGAAGGGGGTGCTGGTTCACCCCTCCACTTT. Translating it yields CASSEAEGGAGSPLHF.